The rows below give T cell receptor beta chains drawn from one sample of a study of blood T cell repertoires in COVID-19. The assay was immunoSEQ multiplex PCR, and TCRdb's table has in-frame clones only and misses some. The table records over 100,000 clones, about 90% of them present only once. Material: peripheral blood. The receptors were gathered from a man aged 45-65 years with active COVID-19. Each CDR3 is given with its conserved first and last residue. Each record gives: V gene, J gene, clone size, D gene, CDR3 DNA, CDR3 protein. A D gene is named only where the DNA matches it firmly. Size is omitted from some rows. Given values are once, few, many or a class for expanded clones.

TRBV5-1,TRBJ1-1,-,TRBD1,TGCGCCAGCAGCTTGGTAGGTCAGGGGGACACTGAAGCTTTCTTT,CASSLVGQGDTEAFF
TRBV9,TRBJ1-2,-,-,TGTGCCAGCAGCGACAGTTGGGATGGGGGCAACACCTTC,CASSDSWDGGNTF
TRBV11-2,TRBJ1-3,-,TRBD1,TGTGCCAGCAGCTCTTACTTAGATGGGGACAGTACCTCTGGAAACACCATATATTTT,CASSSYLDGDSTSGNTIYF
TRBV19,TRBJ1-2,few,-,TGTGCCAGTAGTCCCGGGGTCTATGGCTACACCTTC,CASSPGVYGYTF
TRBV9,TRBJ1-2,-,-,TGTGCCAGCAGCCCCTCCTCGGCTAACTATGGCTACACCTTC,CASSPSSANYGYTF
TRBV7-9,TRBJ2-7,-,TRBD1,TGTGCCAGCAGCTTTACAGGGGATGCCTACGAGCAGTACTTC,CASSFTGDAYEQYF
TRBV9,TRBJ1-3,-,-,TGTGCCAGCAGCGTAGAGGGACATCTTCGGCCTGGAAACACCATATATTTT,CASSVEGHLRPGNTIYF
TRBV3-1/TRBV3-2,TRBJ2-7,-,-,TGTGCCAGCAGCCTCCACAATAACTACGAGCAGTACTTC,CASSLHNNYEQYF
TRBV19,TRBJ2-5,once,-,TGTGCCAGTAGACAGGAGTACCAAGAGACCCAGTACTTC,CASRQEYQETQYF
TRBV29-1,TRBJ1-3,-,-,TGCAGCCCTCCCAGGGGCTCGGGAATTGGAAACACCATATATTTT,CSPPRGSGIGNTIYF
TRBV28,TRBJ1-6,few,-,TGTGCCAGCAGCCAACAGGGTCAATGGGGCACGGGTAATTCACCCCTCCACTTT,CASSQQGQWGTGNSPLHF
TRBV7-2,TRBJ2-3,-,-,TGTGCCAGCAGCTTAGGAAGCGGCCGATCTAGCACAGATACGCAGTATTTT,CASSLGSGRSSTDTQYF
TRBV9,TRBJ2-7,once,-,TGTGCCAGCAGCGTAGGTTCGGGGGACCTCTACGAGCAGTACTTC,CASSVGSGDLYEQYF
TRBV4-1,TRBJ2-5,-,TRBD2,TGCGCCAGCAGCCTTAGCGGGGGGGAGGAGACCCAGTACTTC,CASSLSGGEETQYF
TRBV7-9,TRBJ2-7,-,TRBD1,TGTGCCAGCAGCTTAGAGCCCCTGGGGCAGGGGGCTTCCTACGAGCAGTACTTC,CASSLEPLGQGASYEQYF
TRBV6-2/TRBV6-3,TRBJ1-5,-,-,TGTGCCAGCAGTTACTCAGGAGGGAAGCCCCAGCATTTT,CASSYSGGKPQHF
TRBV18,TRBJ1-5,-,TRBD1,TGTGCCAGCTCACCGACCTTAGACAGGGCACCCCAGCATTTT,CASSPTLDRAPQHF
TRBV4-2,TRBJ2-3,-,-,TGTGCCAGCAGCCAAGAGATGACAGCTGGTCTCCGTACGCAGTATTTT,CASSQEMTAGLRTQYF
TRBV19,TRBJ2-5,-,TRBD2,TGTGCCAGTAGTATAGGGACTAGCGGGGGCCTGTACCAAGAGACCCAGTACTTC,CASSIGTSGGLYQETQYF
TRBV19,TRBJ2-1,once,-,TGTGCCAGTAGTATCTCAACTCTAGCGACGGATGAGCAGTTCTTC,CASSISTLATDEQFF
TRBV5-1,TRBJ1-6,-,-,TGCGCCAGCAGCTCGGGAGGGGGGCCGAAAAATTCACCCCTCCACTTT,CASSSGGGPKNSPLHF
TRBV19,TRBJ1-1,-,TRBD1,TGTGCCAGTAGTACGCAGGGGGGGAACACTGAAGCTTTCTTT,CASSTQGGNTEAFF
TRBV20-1,TRBJ2-5,once,TRBD2,TGCAGTGCTCTGGCGGGGGGGACCCAGTACTTC,CSALAGGTQYF
TRBV3-1/TRBV3-2,TRBJ2-7,-,TRBD2,TGTGCCAGCTCCGAGGGACGGGGGGGTTCCTACGAGCAGTACTTC,CASSEGRGGSYEQYF
TRBV19,TRBJ1-5,-,-,TGTGCCAGTAGAGGAACAGGTTATAGCAATCAGCCCCAGCATTTT,CASRGTGYSNQPQHF
TRBV27,TRBJ2-1,-,TRBD2,TGTGCCAGCACCAGATCCGGGACTAGCGGGTATGAGCAGTTCTTC,CASTRSGTSGYEQFF
TRBV11-2,TRBJ2-7,-,TRBD1,TGTGCCAGCAGCTCATACAGGGGGTCCAACTACGAGCAGTACTTC,CASSSYRGSNYEQYF
TRBV6-5,TRBJ1-2,-,-,TGTGCCAGCAGCCAACAGGGAAGGGAAGGCTACACCTTC,CASSQQGREGYTF
TRBV5-6,TRBJ2-7,-,-,TGTGCCAGCAGCTTGTGGAGCAGATCCTACTACGAGCAGTACTTC,CASSLWSRSYYEQYF
TRBV6-1,TRBJ1-5,-,-,TGTGCCAGCAGTGAAAGGGGACTCAATCAGCCCCAGCATTTT,CASSERGLNQPQHF
TRBV5-4,TRBJ1-1,-,TRBD1,TGTGCCAGCAGCGCGAGGACAGGGGGGACTGAAGCTTTCTTT,CASSARTGGTEAFF
TRBV6-5,TRBJ2-2,-,-,TGTGCCAGCAGTTCACCAGCGGAGGCCGGGGAGCTGTTTTTT,CASSSPAEAGELFF
TRBV2,TRBJ2-1,-,-,TGTGCCAGCAGCCCGGACAGTAATGAGCAGTTCTTC,CASSPDSNEQFF
TRBV12-5,TRBJ2-3,-,TRBD1,TGTGCTAGTGGTCCCAGACAGGGATTCACAGATACGCAGTATTTT,CASGPRQGFTDTQYF
TRBV27,TRBJ2-3,-,-,TGTGCCAGCAGTTCCGGAGACAGGTCTGCTTCCACAGATACGCAGTATTTT,CASSSGDRSASTDTQYF
TRBV6-2/TRBV6-3,TRBJ1-2,-,-,TGTGCCAGCAGCCGAAAGGGAGCGGGGGATGGCTACACCTTC,CASSRKGAGDGYTF
TRBV11-2,TRBJ1-3,-,-,TGTGCCAGCAGCTCCTTTTGGGGCCCTGACAGATCTGGAAACACCATATATTTT,CASSSFWGPDRSGNTIYF
TRBV5-4,TRBJ2-5,-,TRBD2,TGTGCCAGCAGTAGCGGGTACCAAGAGACCCAGTACTTC,CASSSGYQETQYF
TRBV10-3,TRBJ2-5,-,TRBD2,TGTGCCATCAGCCCCAGGACTAGCGGGGGAGGAGGGGAGACCCAGTACTTC,CAISPRTSGGGGETQYF
TRBV9,TRBJ2-2,-,TRBD1,TGTGCCAGCACCAATCTCCAACAGGGGGCGTTAGGAAACACCGGGGAGCTGTTTTTT,CASTNLQQGALGNTGELFF
TRBV30,TRBJ1-1,-,-,TGTGCCTGGATCATGGGGGCGGGCACTGAAGCTTTCTTT,CAWIMGAGTEAFF
TRBV11-2,TRBJ1-2,-,-,TGTGCCAGCAGCCCGACGGACAGCATTTATGGCTACACCTTC,CASSPTDSIYGYTF
TRBV5-5,TRBJ2-3,-,TRBD1,TGTGCCAGCAGCAAAGGGACAGGGAACACAGATACGCAGTATTTT,CASSKGTGNTDTQYF
TRBV7-2,TRBJ2-1,once,TRBD2,TGTGCCAGCAGCTTAGGGGTAGCGGGGGGCCTGCAGTTCTTC,CASSLGVAGGLQFF
TRBV19,TRBJ2-5,-,-,TGTGCCAGTAGTGACCGACAGGTTCAAGAGACCCAGTACTTC,CASSDRQVQETQYF
TRBV27,TRBJ2-2,-,-,TGTGCCAGCAGTGCGATCTGGTTTGGGGAGCTGTTTTTT,CASSAIWFGELFF
TRBV24-1,TRBJ2-3,-,TRBD1,TGTGCCACCAGTGATTTCGGACAGGGGAAAGATACGCAGTATTTT,CATSDFGQGKDTQYF
TRBV4-2,TRBJ2-2,-,TRBD1,TGTGCCAGCAGGATAGGGACAGAGAACACCGGGGAGCTGTTTTTT,CASRIGTENTGELFF
TRBV7-9,TRBJ1-1,-,-,TGTGCCAGCAGGGCCACAGGGATGAACACTGAAGCTTTCTTT,CASRATGMNTEAFF
TRBV29-1,TRBJ2-2,-,TRBD1,TGCAGCGTCCCGGGACAGTCGAACACCGGGGAGCTGTTTTTT,CSVPGQSNTGELFF
TRBV5-6,TRBJ2-7,-,TRBD1,TGTGCCAGCAGCCCTGAGACAGGGGGTGGATACGAGCAGTACTTC,CASSPETGGGYEQYF
TRBV12-3/TRBV12-4,TRBJ1-2,-,TRBD1,TGTGCCAGCAGTCTCGACAGGGGTTCTAGCTACACCTTC,CASSLDRGSSYTF
TRBV29-1,TRBJ2-5,-,-,TGCAGCGTCGTTCAAGAGACCCAGTACTTC,CSVVQETQYF
TRBV5-1,TRBJ1-3,-,-,TGCGCCAGCAGCTTGGTCTGGGGGGAATCCGGAAACACCATATATTTT,CASSLVWGESGNTIYF